This T cell receptor beta chain appears in the sequencing data of a study of low-dose radiotherapy and immunotherapy resistance in tumors. Whole-study context: 1 Gy per fraction was delivered to Cohort 2 every two weeks, for 13 Gy total over 26 weeks. The regimen for patients comprised intravenous nivolumab 240 mg every two weeks plus intravenous ipilimumab 1 mg/kg every six weeks.

Time point given: before trial treatment. Those eligible were patients bearing advanced solid tumors lacking tumor-infiltrating lymphocytes. J gave up 4 bases and V 0 bases, and 8 bases lay outside the gene matches. This CDR3 is built from 16 residues. CDR1 and CDR2 from the germline V gene are MNHEY and SVGAGI. Alpha and beta chains were covered, as first-strand cDNA relied on TRAV- and TRBV-specific primers. A roughly 22-cycle PCR with a constant-region primer and V-primer adapter amplified TCRs. Through in vitro transcription, the mRNA that had been isolated was amplified. TCRdb itself ran the reads through MiXCR, one entry per CDR3 protein. The sample lists 85,000 to 100,000 distinct CDR3 sequences, 9% to 9.5% occurring once. This clonotype came up many times.

The origin of this receptor is a male donor with prostate cancer. Specimen: PBMCs, collected before treatment. The chain carries TRBV6-5 and TRBJ2-7; 8 nucleotides align to TRBD2. The DNA of the CDR3 is TGTGCCAGCAGTTACTCGCGAGCGGGAGAGGGTTACGAGCAGTACTTC. Protein: CASSYSRAGEGYEQYF.